The present TCR beta chain was sequenced within a study of cytomegalovirus exposure and HLA in healthy donors. Study details: There were fewer than 130 million unique TCR beta sequences, drawn from 180 million or so T cells, in an earlier analysis.

Germline-derived CDR1 and CDR2 are SEHNR and FQNEAQ (reference sequence). The CDR3 contains 15 residues. Regarding the study as a whole: What a later analysis showed was that several of the most significant clusters appeared linked to common viral pathogens. A reported reduction in N-insertions relative to the approximately 670-donor mean was seen in an Asian-associated ancestry cluster in a later analysis.

In the PCR, 60 Vbeta and 13 Jbeta primers were used. TCRdb's copy holds only in-frame clones and misses some; the assay was immunoSEQ multiplex PCR. The table lists over 150,000 clones, over 70% of them singletons, with about 4.5% in the top ten. Note on this clone: Antigen: not known. Compared with germline, one end of the junction differs, possibly owing to a read error.

The V gene is TRBV7-9, the J gene TRBJ1-1; tentative D call: TRBD1 (5 bases). The origin of this receptor is a man younger than 40 in good health and CMV-seronegative. The specimen was PBMCs. The CDR3 here is CSSSFPSGGGTEAFF. The CDR3 DNA reads TGTTCCAGCAGCTTCCCTTCTGGCGGGGGCACTGAAGCTTTCTTT.